These T cell receptor beta chains were read from a single sample in a study of blood T cells in healthy people across ages. TCRdb fed the 5' RACE reads into MiXCR, producing one record per CDR3 protein. Among 700,000 to 800,000 distinct CDR3 sequences listed, about 42% were seen once. The sequencing input was blood. The receptors were sampled from a woman aged 55-70 years in good health. The CDR3 runs from the conserved cysteine through the conserved F or W. The D gene is left open where the match is weak. Clone size, where shown, is once, few, many, or a class for clones that have expanded.

CDR3 protein: CSVDSAGSVGTQFF
CDR3 DNA: TGCAGCGTTGATTCGGCGGGGAGTGTGGGGACCCAGTTCTTC
clone size: .
D gene: .
V gene: TRBV29-1
J gene: TRBJ2-1

CDR3 protein: CASSSLLQEYF
CDR3 DNA: TGTGCCAGCAGTTCTCTTCTACAGGAGTATTTT
clone size: .
D gene: .
V gene: TRBV6-2/TRBV6-3
J gene: TRBJ2-3

CDR3 protein: CASSSRSGLAANNEQFF
CDR3 DNA: TGTGCCAGCTCCTCCCGGTCCGGGCTAGCGGCCAACAATGAGCAGTTCTTC
clone size: few
D gene: TRBD2
V gene: TRBV18
J gene: TRBJ2-1

CDR3 protein: CASSQDGAGTEAFF
CDR3 DNA: TGTGCCAGCAGCCAAGACGGGGCGGGCACTGAAGCTTTCTTT
clone size: .
D gene: .
V gene: TRBV3-1
J gene: TRBJ1-1

CDR3 protein: CASSSGTTGQEQYF
CDR3 DNA: TGCGCCAGCTCGTCCGGGACTACGGGCCAAGAGCAGTACTTC
clone size: .
D gene: TRBD2
V gene: TRBV5-1
J gene: TRBJ2-7

CDR3 protein: CASSHIRDRTLHTQYF
CDR3 DNA: TGTGCCAGCTCCCACATCCGGGACAGAACGCTACATACGCAGTATTTT
clone size: few
D gene: TRBD1
V gene: TRBV18
J gene: TRBJ2-3

CDR3 protein: CAWSLGQGGETQYF
CDR3 DNA: TGTGCCTGGAGTTTAGGACAGGGAGGAGAGACCCAGTACTTC
clone size: few
D gene: TRBD1
V gene: TRBV30
J gene: TRBJ2-5

CDR3 protein: CASSQDAGGGATQYF
CDR3 DNA: TGTGCCAGCAGCCAAGATGCGGGAGGCGGAGCGACCCAGTACTTC
clone size: few
D gene: TRBD2
V gene: TRBV3-1
J gene: TRBJ2-5

CDR3 protein: CASVASGGTYEQYF
CDR3 DNA: TGTGCCAGCGTAGCTAGCGGGGGAACCTACGAGCAGTACTTC
clone size: .
D gene: TRBD2
V gene: TRBV6-6
J gene: TRBJ2-7

CDR3 protein: CASSPGTRHDEQFF
CDR3 DNA: TGTGCCAGCAGCCCCGGGACTAGGCACGATGAGCAGTTCTTC
clone size: .
D gene: TRBD2
V gene: TRBV6-5
J gene: TRBJ2-1

CDR3 protein: CSARRGRSDTQYF
CDR3 DNA: TGCAGTGCTAGAAGGGGCCGATCAGATACGCAGTATTTT
clone size: .
D gene: .
V gene: TRBV20-1
J gene: TRBJ2-3

CDR3 protein: CASSQQYYEQYF
CDR3 DNA: TGTGCCAGCAGCCAACAGTATTACGAGCAGTACTTC
clone size: many
D gene: .
V gene: TRBV3-1
J gene: TRBJ2-7

CDR3 protein: CAMADEDTQYF
CDR3 DNA: TGTGCCATGGCCGATGAAGATACGCAGTATTTT
clone size: few
D gene: .
V gene: TRBV10-3
J gene: TRBJ2-3

CDR3 protein: CASSLEIGQETQYF
CDR3 DNA: TGCGCCAGCAGCTTGGAGATAGGGCAAGAGACCCAGTACTTC
clone size: .
D gene: .
V gene: TRBV5-1
J gene: TRBJ2-5

CDR3 protein: CARSSGTGTIETQYF
CDR3 DNA: TGTGCCCGCAGCTCCGGGACCGGGACTATAGAGACCCAGTACTTC
clone size: .
D gene: TRBD2
V gene: TRBV7-9
J gene: TRBJ2-5

CDR3 protein: CGGSSYNEQFF
CDR3 DNA: TGTGGGGGGTCTTCTTACAATGAGCAGTTCTTC
clone size: .
D gene: .
V gene: TRBV19
J gene: TRBJ2-1

CDR3 protein: CASSRGVGNEQYF
CDR3 DNA: TGTGCCAGCAGTCGGGGAGTAGGGAACGAGCAGTACTTC
clone size: .
D gene: .
V gene: TRBV6-5
J gene: TRBJ2-7

CDR3 protein: CASSLGDDRVGNEQFF
CDR3 DNA: TGTGCCAGCAGCTTAGGTGACGACAGGGTAGGAAATGAGCAGTTCTTC
clone size: .
D gene: TRBD1
V gene: TRBV7-8
J gene: TRBJ2-1

CDR3 protein: CASRHRGDYEQYF
CDR3 DNA: TGCGCCAGCAGGCACAGGGGGGACTACGAGCAGTACTTC
clone size: .
D gene: TRBD1
V gene: TRBV5-1
J gene: TRBJ2-7

CDR3 protein: CSARRSLNNEQFF
CDR3 DNA: TGCAGTGCTAGGAGAAGTTTAAACAATGAGCAGTTCTTC
clone size: few
D gene: .
V gene: TRBV20-1
J gene: TRBJ2-1

CDR3 protein: CSVAGQGAHNEQYF
CDR3 DNA: TGCAGCGTTGCAGGACAGGGGGCGCACAATGAGCAGTACTTC
clone size: .
D gene: TRBD1
V gene: TRBV29-1
J gene: TRBJ2-7

CDR3 protein: CTSSQRTTAPADTQYF
CDR3 DNA: TGCACCAGCAGCCAAAGGACTACCGCTCCTGCAGATACGCAGTATTTT
clone size: once
D gene: .
V gene: TRBV4-3
J gene: TRBJ2-3

CDR3 protein: CASSAGTSVETQYF
CDR3 DNA: TGTGCCAGCAGCGCCGGGACTAGCGTGGAGACCCAGTACTTC
clone size: .
D gene: TRBD2
V gene: TRBV2
J gene: TRBJ2-5

CDR3 protein: CSARSSGDSYEQYF
CDR3 DNA: TGCAGTGCTAGATCCTCGGGGGACTCCTACGAGCAGTACTTC
clone size: few
D gene: .
V gene: TRBV20-1
J gene: TRBJ2-7

CDR3 protein: CASSLVGTGGSSYEQYF
CDR3 DNA: TGTGCCAGCAGCTTAGTCGGGACAGGAGGTTCGTCCTACGAGCAGTACTTC
clone size: .
D gene: TRBD1
V gene: TRBV7-6
J gene: TRBJ2-7

CDR3 protein: CASSIQRGANEQFF
CDR3 DNA: TGTGCCAGCAGCATTCAGCGGGGAGCGAATGAGCAGTTCTTC
clone size: .
D gene: TRBD2
V gene: TRBV7-2
J gene: TRBJ2-1

CDR3 protein: CASSYRGASVETQYF
CDR3 DNA: TGTGCCAGCAGTTACCGGGGGGCTTCCGTCGAGACCCAGTACTTC
clone size: .
D gene: .
V gene: TRBV6-6
J gene: TRBJ2-5

CDR3 protein: CASSPPTSPGANVLTF
CDR3 DNA: TGTGCCAGCAGCCCCCCCACATCTCCTGGGGCCAACGTCCTGACTTTC
clone size: few
D gene: .
V gene: TRBV6-2/TRBV6-3
J gene: TRBJ2-6

CDR3 protein: CASSLEPPNTNGYTF
CDR3 DNA: TGCGCCAGCAGCTTGGAGCCGCCAAACACGAATGGCTACACCTTC
clone size: many
D gene: .
V gene: TRBV5-1
J gene: TRBJ1-2

CDR3 protein: CSVGRGNGQPQHF
CDR3 DNA: TGCAGCGTTGGAAGAGGGAATGGACAGCCCCAGCATTTT
clone size: few
D gene: .
V gene: TRBV29-1
J gene: TRBJ1-5

CDR3 protein: CSVEAGFNGYTF
CDR3 DNA: TGCAGCGTTGAGGCCGGCTTCAACGGCTACACCTTC
clone size: many
D gene: .
V gene: TRBV29-1
J gene: TRBJ1-2

CDR3 protein: CASSTTGTANTEAFF
CDR3 DNA: TGTGCCAGCAGTACAACCGGGACAGCGAACACTGAAGCTTTCTTT
clone size: few
D gene: TRBD1
V gene: TRBV27
J gene: TRBJ1-1

CDR3 protein: CASRPTGRQGTQYF
CDR3 DNA: TGTGCCAGCAGACCTACAGGGCGCCAAGGGACCCAGTACTTC
clone size: .
D gene: .
V gene: TRBV27
J gene: TRBJ2-5

CDR3 protein: CAISWTGAEQYF
CDR3 DNA: TGTGCCATCAGTTGGACAGGGGCCGAGCAGTACTTC
clone size: .
D gene: TRBD1
V gene: TRBV10-3
J gene: TRBJ2-7

CDR3 protein: CASSSALESEEETQYF
CDR3 DNA: TGTGCCAGCAGTTCTGCCCTCGAGAGTGAAGAAGAGACCCAGTACTTC
clone size: .
D gene: .
V gene: TRBV6-2/TRBV6-3
J gene: TRBJ2-5

CDR3 protein: CSARGDPRGEETQFF
CDR3 DNA: TGCAGTGCTAGGGGAGACCCACGCGGAGAAGAGACCCAGTTCTTC
clone size: .
D gene: .
V gene: TRBV20-1
J gene: TRBJ2-1

CDR3 protein: CASSQTSGDSYEQYF
CDR3 DNA: TGTGCCAGCAGCCAAACTAGCGGAGACTCCTACGAGCAGTACTTC
clone size: few
D gene: TRBD2
V gene: TRBV3-1
J gene: TRBJ2-7

CDR3 protein: CASSSPEGRTPTF
CDR3 DNA: TGTGCCAGCAGTTCACCGGAGGGACGTACTCCCACCTTC
clone size: .
D gene: .
V gene: TRBV6-6
J gene: TRBJ1-2

CDR3 protein: CASSYAGRDRGPKNIQYF
CDR3 DNA: TGTGCCAGCAGTTACGCCGGCCGGGACAGGGGACCCAAAAACATTCAGTACTTC
clone size: few
D gene: TRBD1
V gene: TRBV6-5
J gene: TRBJ2-4

CDR3 protein: CASSFDGGAGGETQYF
CDR3 DNA: TGTGCCAGCAGCTTTGATGGAGGAGCAGGAGGAGAGACCCAGTACTTC
clone size: .
D gene: .
V gene: TRBV5-5
J gene: TRBJ2-5

CDR3 protein: CSAAPRGVEKLFF
CDR3 DNA: TGCAGTGCTGCCCCGCGGGGGGTTGAAAAACTGTTTTTT
clone size: .
D gene: .
V gene: TRBV20-1
J gene: TRBJ1-4

CDR3 protein: CASRSRLAADTQYF
CDR3 DNA: TGTGCCAGCAGGTCCCGACTCGCGGCAGATACGCAGTATTTT
clone size: few
D gene: .
V gene: TRBV12-3/TRBV12-4
J gene: TRBJ2-3

CDR3 protein: CSAPIPGSSYNEQFF
CDR3 DNA: TGCAGTGCGCCGATACCAGGGAGCTCCTACAATGAGCAGTTCTTC
clone size: .
D gene: .
V gene: TRBV20-1
J gene: TRBJ2-1

CDR3 protein: CASSYVQAIAYNEQYF
CDR3 DNA: TGTGCCAGCAGTTACGTCCAGGCCATTGCCTACAATGAGCAGTACTTC
clone size: .
D gene: .
V gene: TRBV6-6
J gene: TRBJ2-7

CDR3 protein: CASGDRGGVTDTQYF
CDR3 DNA: TGTGCCAGCGGTGACAGGGGAGGCGTTACAGATACGCAGTATTTT
clone size: many
D gene: TRBD1
V gene: TRBV6-2/TRBV6-3
J gene: TRBJ2-3

CDR3 protein: CATSRDRGQEGYTF
CDR3 DNA: TGTGCCACCAGCAGAGATCGGGGTCAGGAGGGCTACACCTTC
clone size: .
D gene: .
V gene: TRBV15
J gene: TRBJ1-2